This is a list of T cell receptor beta chains from one sample in a study of T cell responses to AZD1222 COVID-19 vaccine. Libraries were prepared by immunoSEQ multiplex PCR; TCRdb keeps only in-frame clonotypes and omits some of them. The profile shows tens of thousands of clones, nearly 90% of them singletons. This material consisted of peripheral blood, taken on day 0 of AZD1222 vaccination. These receptors all stem from an adult in good health. Both conserved end residues are part of each CDR3. The D gene is left open where the match is weak. Where a row states a size, it is once, few, many or the class of an expanded clone; other rows omit it.

CDR3nt,CDR3aa,abundance,v_gene,j_gene,d_gene
TGTGCCAGCAGTTACGAATCAGGCGGAGTAGACACAGATACGCAGTATTTT,CASSYESGGVDTDTQYF,NA,TRBV6-2/TRBV6-3,TRBJ2-3,NA
TGTGCCAGCAGCGGCGGGACCCTCCGCGCAGATACGCAGTATTTT,CASSGGTLRADTQYF,NA,TRBV28,TRBJ2-3,NA
TGTGCCAGCAGCCTCCGGGACCCCAATGAGCAGTTCTTC,CASSLRDPNEQFF,NA,TRBV7-2,TRBJ2-1,NA
TGTGCCAGCAGTTTCTGGGACAGTGGATATGGCTACACCTTC,CASSFWDSGYGYTF,once,TRBV2,TRBJ1-2,TRBD1
TGTGCCAGCACCCCGACAGAAACCTACGAGCAGTACTTC,CASTPTETYEQYF,NA,TRBV21-1,TRBJ2-7,NA
TGTGCCAGCAGCGTAGATCTTGGACGAGCCTACGAGCAGTACTTC,CASSVDLGRAYEQYF,NA,TRBV9,TRBJ2-7,NA
TGTGCCACTAGAACAGGGGAGAACACTGAAGCTTTCTTT,CATRTGENTEAFF,NA,TRBV19,TRBJ1-1,TRBD1
TGTGCCAGCAGCTTAGGGGTCCTAGCGGGGGTCCAAGAGACCCAGTACTTC,CASSLGVLAGVQETQYF,once,TRBV11-2,TRBJ2-5,TRBD2
TGTGCCAGCAGCTTAGAGGAAGTACAGCCAAGATTAGCCAAAAACATTCAGTACTTC,CASSLEEVQPRLAKNIQYF,NA,TRBV7-8,TRBJ2-4,NA
TGTGCCAGCAGCTTTCGGCTAGCGGGGGGGCCGGCAGATACGCAGTATTTT,CASSFRLAGGPADTQYF,NA,TRBV13,TRBJ2-3,TRBD2
TGTGCCACCAGCAGAGGGGGCCATCAGCCCCAGCATTTT,CATSRGGHQPQHF,NA,TRBV15,TRBJ1-5,NA
TGTGCCAGCAGTGTGGGCAGGAGTAATGGAGTGCTGTTTTTT,CASSVGRSNGVLFF,NA,TRBV2,TRBJ1-4,NA
TGTGCCAGCAGCCCTACCGGGACGGCCAATGAGCAGTTCTTC,CASSPTGTANEQFF,NA,TRBV27,TRBJ2-1,NA
TGTGCCAGCAGCTTTAGTGTAGGGGGTGAAGCTTTCTTT,CASSFSVGGEAFF,NA,TRBV11-2,TRBJ1-1,NA
TGTGCCAGCAGTGAAGGGAGACAGTTGACCTACGAGCAGTACTTC,CASSEGRQLTYEQYF,NA,TRBV6-1,TRBJ2-7,NA
TGTGCCAGCAGCTTGCCTAGCGGGGGGCCCGAGGCCGGGGAGCTGTTTTTT,CASSLPSGGPEAGELFF,NA,TRBV5-4,TRBJ2-2,TRBD2
TGTGCCAGCAGAGCCGGGACAGGGGATGGCGGGCCCCAGCATTTT,CASRAGTGDGGPQHF,NA,TRBV6-5,TRBJ1-5,TRBD1
TGTGCCAGCAGGGACAGGGGAATGGGGCAGTACTTC,CASRDRGMGQYF,few,TRBV2,TRBJ2-7,TRBD1
TGTGCCACCCACCGAGACACCACCTACAATGAGCAGTTCTTC,CATHRDTTYNEQFF,NA,TRBV10-3,TRBJ2-1,NA
TGTGCCAGCAGCCCCGCACTTGGCCCGGAGGGCACAGATACGCAGTATTTT,CASSPALGPEGTDTQYF,NA,TRBV7-9,TRBJ2-3,NA
TGTGCCAGCAGCTTTTCAGGGGTCAATGGCTACACCTTC,CASSFSGVNGYTF,NA,TRBV5-8,TRBJ1-2,NA
TGTGCCAGCAGTGAAGCGCTGGCGGGAGGGGATCAGCCCCAGCATTTT,CASSEALAGGDQPQHF,NA,TRBV2,TRBJ1-5,NA